The present entry profiles one T cell receptor (beta chain) with its context. No antigen is known for it. Germline V gives CDR1 MNHEY, CDR2 SMNVEV (reference sequence). The CDR3 is 15 residues long. V lost 3 bases to trimming and J lost 7 bases, with 16 bases between them. The data stem from a study of shared clonotypes between healthy human individuals. Naive CD8 cells, CD45RO-negative and positively selected for CCR7, excluded terminally differentiated effector memory CD45RA+ cells. General observations from the study: As a rule, naive subsets had a larger estimated richness than memory subsets. What limited the represented genetic and exposure-history diversity was the small number of donors.

Produced via immunoSEQ multiplex PCR; TCRdb's table is partial and in-frame only. This table holds some 2.1 million clones, 93% found once. The sequenced material came from naive CD8+ T cells from PBMCs. The V call is TRBV27, the J call TRBJ1-5; D not resolved. The sequence was collected from a man aged 18 to 35 in good health. Some clones in this sample may be carry-over from other donors' samples. In DNA form, the CDR3 reads TGTGCCAGCAGTTTTTCCGGACCCAGCGGACAGCCCCAGCATTTT. Translated: CASSFSGPSGQPQHF.